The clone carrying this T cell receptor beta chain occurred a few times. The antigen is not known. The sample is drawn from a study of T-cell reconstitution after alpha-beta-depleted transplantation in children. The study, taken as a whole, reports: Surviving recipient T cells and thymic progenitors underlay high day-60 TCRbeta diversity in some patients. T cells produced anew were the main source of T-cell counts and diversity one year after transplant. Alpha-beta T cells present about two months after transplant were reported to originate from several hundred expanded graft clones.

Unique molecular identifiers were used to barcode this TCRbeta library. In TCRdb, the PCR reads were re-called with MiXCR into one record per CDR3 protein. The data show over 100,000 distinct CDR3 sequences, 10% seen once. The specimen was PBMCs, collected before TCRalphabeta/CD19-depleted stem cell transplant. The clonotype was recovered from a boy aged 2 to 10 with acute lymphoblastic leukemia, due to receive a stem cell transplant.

CDR3 coding DNA: TGTGCCAGCAGTTTAGGTGGAGGGGCGACCCGAGAAGCTTTCTTT. Translation gives CASSLGGGATREAFF. The rearrangement links TRBV12-3 or TRBV12-4 to TRBJ1-1; TRBD1 is a possible D gene (5 bases). The CDR3 spans 15 residues. Between the trimmed V and J ends, which lost 1 base and 8 bases, there was a span of 17 bases.